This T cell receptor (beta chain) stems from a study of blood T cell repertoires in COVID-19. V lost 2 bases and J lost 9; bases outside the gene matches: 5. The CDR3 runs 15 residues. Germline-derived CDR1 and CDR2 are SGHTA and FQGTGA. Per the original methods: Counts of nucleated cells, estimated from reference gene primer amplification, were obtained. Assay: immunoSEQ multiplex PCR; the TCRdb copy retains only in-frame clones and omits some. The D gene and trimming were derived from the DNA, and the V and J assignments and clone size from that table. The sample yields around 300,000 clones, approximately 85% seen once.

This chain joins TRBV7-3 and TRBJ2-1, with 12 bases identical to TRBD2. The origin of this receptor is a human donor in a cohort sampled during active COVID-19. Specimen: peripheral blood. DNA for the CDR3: TGTGCCAGCAGCTTATCGCCTAGCGGGGGGGCTGAGCAGTTCTTC. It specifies CASSLSPSGGAEQFF. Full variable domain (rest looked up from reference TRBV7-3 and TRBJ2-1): GAGVSQTPSNKVTEKGKYVELRCDPISGHTALYWYRQSLGQGPEFLIYFQGTGAADDSGLPNDRFFAVRPEGSVSTLKIQRTERGDSAVYLCASSLSPSGGAEQFFGPGTRLTVL.